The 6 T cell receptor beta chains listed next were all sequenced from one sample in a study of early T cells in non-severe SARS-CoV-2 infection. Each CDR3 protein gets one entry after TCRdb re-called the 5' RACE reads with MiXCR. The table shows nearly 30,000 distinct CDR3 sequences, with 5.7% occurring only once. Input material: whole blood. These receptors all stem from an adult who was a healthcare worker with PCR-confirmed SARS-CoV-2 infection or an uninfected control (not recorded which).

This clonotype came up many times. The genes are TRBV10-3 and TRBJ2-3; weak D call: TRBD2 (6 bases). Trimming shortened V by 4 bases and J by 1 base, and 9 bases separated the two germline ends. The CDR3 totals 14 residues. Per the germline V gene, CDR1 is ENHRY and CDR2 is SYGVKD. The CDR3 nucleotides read TGTGCCATCAGTGCGGCGGGGCGCACAGATACGCAGTATTTT. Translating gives CAISAAGRTDTQYF.

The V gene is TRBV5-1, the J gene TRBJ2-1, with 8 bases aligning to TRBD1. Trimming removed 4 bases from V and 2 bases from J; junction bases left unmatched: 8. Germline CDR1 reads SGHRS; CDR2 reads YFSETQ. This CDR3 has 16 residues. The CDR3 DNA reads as TGCGCCAGCAGCGGAAACCGGGACAGGACCTACAATGAGCAGTTCTTC. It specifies CASSGNRDRTYNEQFF.

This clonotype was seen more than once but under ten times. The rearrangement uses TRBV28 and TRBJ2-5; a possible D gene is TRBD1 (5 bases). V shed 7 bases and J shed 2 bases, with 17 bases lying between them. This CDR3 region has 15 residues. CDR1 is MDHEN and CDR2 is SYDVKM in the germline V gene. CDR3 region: CASNKAGALQETQYF. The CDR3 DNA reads TGTGCCAGCAACAAGGCTGGGGCCTTGCAAGAGACCCAGTACTTC.

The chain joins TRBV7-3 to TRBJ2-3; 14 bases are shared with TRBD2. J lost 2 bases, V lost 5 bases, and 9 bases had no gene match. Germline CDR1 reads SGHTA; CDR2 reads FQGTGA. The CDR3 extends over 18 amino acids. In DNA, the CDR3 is TGTGCCAGCAGCAAAGGACTAGCGGGGGGCCTCTACACAGATACGCAGTATTTT. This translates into CASSKGLAGGLYTDTQYF.

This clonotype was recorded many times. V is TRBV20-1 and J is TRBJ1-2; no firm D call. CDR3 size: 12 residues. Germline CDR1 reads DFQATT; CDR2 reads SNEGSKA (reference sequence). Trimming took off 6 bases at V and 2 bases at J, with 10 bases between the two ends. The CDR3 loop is CSAPRSNYGYTF. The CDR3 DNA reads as TGCAGTGCCCCACGAAGCAACTATGGCTACACCTTC.

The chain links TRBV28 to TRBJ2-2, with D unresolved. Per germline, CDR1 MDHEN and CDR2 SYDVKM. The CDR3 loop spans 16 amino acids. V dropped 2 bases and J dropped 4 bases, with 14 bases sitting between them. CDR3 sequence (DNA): TGTGCCAGCAGTTTAATCGGCGGTGATTTCACCGGGGAGCTGTTTTTT. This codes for CASSLIGGDFTGELFF.